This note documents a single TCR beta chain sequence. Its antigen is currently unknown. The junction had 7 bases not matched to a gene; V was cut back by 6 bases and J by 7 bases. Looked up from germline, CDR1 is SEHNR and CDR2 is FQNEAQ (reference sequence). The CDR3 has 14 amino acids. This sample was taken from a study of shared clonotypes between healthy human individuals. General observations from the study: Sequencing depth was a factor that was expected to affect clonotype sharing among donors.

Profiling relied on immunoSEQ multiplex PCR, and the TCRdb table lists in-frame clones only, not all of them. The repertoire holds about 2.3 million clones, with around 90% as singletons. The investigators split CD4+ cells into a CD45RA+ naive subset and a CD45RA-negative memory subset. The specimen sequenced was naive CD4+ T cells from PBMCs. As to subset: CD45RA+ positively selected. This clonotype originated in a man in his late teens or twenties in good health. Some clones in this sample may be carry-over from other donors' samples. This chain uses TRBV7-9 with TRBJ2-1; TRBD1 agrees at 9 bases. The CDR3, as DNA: TGTGCCAGCAGACCGAACAGGGGGCGGAATGAGCAGTTCTTC. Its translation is CASRPNRGRNEQFF.